This record covers a single T cell receptor beta chain. In the original processing: By means of reference gene primer amplification, nucleated cell counts were estimated. Only in-frame clones appear in the TCRdb table, and some are missing; sequencing was by immunoSEQ multiplex PCR. From that table come the V and J calls and clone size; the DNA was used to work out D and trimming. The table has approximately 440,000 clones, 90% seen once. The sample comes from a study of blood T cell repertoires in COVID-19. Study background: Sources were T cells, B-cell-depleted T cells, or PBMCs; the material itself was cDNA or gDNA.

CDR1 is MGHRA and CDR2 is YSYEKL in the germline V gene. J gave up 4 bases and V 2 bases, and 3 bases lay outside the gene matches. CDR3 length equals 14 residues. Individuals aged about 18 to 89 years were recruited from about two dozen US areas. Each recovered donor of Cohort 3 presented with two negative PCRs, clearance, or symptom resolution. The V gene is TRBV4-1, the J gene TRBJ1-2; the match to TRBD1 covers 8 bases. The sample consisted of PBMCs or T cells enriched from blood (not recorded which). The origin of this receptor is a man in his late teens or twenties who had recovered from COVID-19. The CDR3 sequence is CASSQQQGGYGYTF. The CDR3 DNA is TGCGCCAGCAGCCAACAACAGGGGGGCTATGGCTACACCTTC.